This T cell receptor beta chain was sequenced for a study of CD8+ T cells in alopecia areata. Study results and caveats: Scalp and blood samples kept many expanded lesional clones throughout tofacitinib.

A remark on this clone: Its matching antigen is unknown.

Treatment given: oral pan-JAK inhibitor, 5-10 mg twice daily. Sorting of CD4+ and CD8+ T cells was performed on PBMCs. In each case, RNA was isolated and then reverse transcribed into cDNA as the sequencing template. Libraries were prepared by immunoSEQ multiplex PCR; TCRdb keeps only in-frame clonotypes and omits some of them. The sample comprises some 220,000 clones, under 60% of which are singletons, and around 1.6% rests with the top ten. Sequenced here: CD4+ T cells sorted from blood, sampled at week 4, from a patient treated with tofacitinib. This TCR derives from a human donor with alopecia areata.

The DNA of the CDR3 is TGTGCCTGGAGTTCGTATGGTCGACGGATTAATCAGCCCCAGCATTTT. Its translation: CAWSSYGRRINQPQHF. The rearrangement uses TRBV30 and TRBJ1-5, with D uncertain. Germline V gives CDR1 GTSNPN, CDR2 SVGIG (reference sequence). This CDR3 spans 16 amino acids. The V end was cut by 2 bases, the J end by 4 bases, with 18 bases between.